This TCR beta chain was recovered during a study of cytomegalovirus exposure and HLA in healthy donors. General study points: Researchers catalogued some 160 TCR beta chains as cytomegalovirus-associated.

It was with 60 Vbeta and 13 Jbeta primers that the PCR ran. Profiling relied on immunoSEQ multiplex PCR, and the TCRdb table lists in-frame clones only, not all of them. The repertoire holds approximately 110,000 clones, with around 80% as singletons. V dropped 1 base and J dropped 12; count of bases not matched to a gene: 19. The germline gives CDR1 GTSNPN, CDR2 SVGIG (reference sequence). This CDR3 contains 16 residues. Regarding donors, all were healthy bone marrow donors. Turning to this clone: Its antigen is not known.

The specimen sequenced was PBMCs. The origin of this receptor is a woman aged 40 to 50 in good health and CMV-seronegative. The chain uses TRBV30 and TRBJ1-2, with 8 bases that match TRBD1. CDR3 amino acids: CAWSGLDGQGVGENTF. In nucleotides, the CDR3 is TGTGCCTGGAGTGGTTTGGATGGACAGGGAGTTGGAGAAAACACCTTC.